This T cell receptor (beta chain) stems from a study of T cells in localized non-small cell lung cancer. This clone turned up a few times. The antigen is unknown. TCRdb's table, derived via immunoSEQ multiplex PCR, lists solely in-frame clones and lacks some. Of several thousand clones listed, roughly 40% are singletons. Overall study results and limits: Increased T cell density in blood showed an association with longer overall survival. Uninvolved adjacent lung showed peak T cell clonality, exceeding tumor. Adjacent lung tissue had a median approximately 57 of the top 100 clones found in the tumor.

Sequenced material: lung tumor tissue, taken before any cancer treatment. The receptor was derived from a woman aged 35-70 years with stage I lung adenocarcinoma.

The CDR3 sequence is CASNSSGTWVTEAFF. The DNA for the CDR3 is TGTGCCAGCAACTCATCCGGGACCTGGGTCACTGAAGCTTTCTTT. The chain uses TRBV11-3 and TRBJ1-1; possibly TRBD1 for D (5 bases). The CDR3 contains 15 residues. Germline V CDR1 and CDR2: SGHNT, YENEEA. V lost 7 bases and J 4 bases, leaving 19 bases between the germline ends.